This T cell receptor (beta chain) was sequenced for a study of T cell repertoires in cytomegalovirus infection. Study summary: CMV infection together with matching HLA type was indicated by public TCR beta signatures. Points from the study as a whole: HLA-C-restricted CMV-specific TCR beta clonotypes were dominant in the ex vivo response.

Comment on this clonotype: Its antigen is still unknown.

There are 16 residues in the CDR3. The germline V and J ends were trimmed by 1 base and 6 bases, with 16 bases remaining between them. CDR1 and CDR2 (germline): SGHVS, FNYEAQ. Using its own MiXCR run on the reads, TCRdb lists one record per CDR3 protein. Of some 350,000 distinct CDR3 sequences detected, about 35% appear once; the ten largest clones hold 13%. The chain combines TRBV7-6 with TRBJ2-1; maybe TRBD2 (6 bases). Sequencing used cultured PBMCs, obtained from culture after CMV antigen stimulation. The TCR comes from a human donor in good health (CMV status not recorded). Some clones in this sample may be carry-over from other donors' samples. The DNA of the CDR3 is TGTGCCAGCAGCTTAGTATGGGGTCGCGGGGTCAATGAGCAGTTCTTC. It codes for CASSLVWGRGVNEQFF.